This T cell receptor beta chain emerged from a study of T cells in tumors after PD-1 blockade. Study at large: Patients had no prior checkpoint blockade, systemic immunosuppressants, or anti-cancer therapy within 4 weeks. Points from the study as a whole: Peripheral recruitment is suggested, as some novel exhausted tumor clones were in pre-treatment blood.

This clone occurred once. Its antigen is undetermined. The CDR3 loop spans 11 amino acids. In germline, CDR1 is DFQATT, CDR2 SNEGSKA (reference sequence). Between the trimmed V and J ends, which lost 2 bases and 2 bases, there was a span of 3 bases. Input was about 550 ng to 6,500 ng of genomic DNA from tumor or blood. Sequenced by immunoSEQ multiplex PCR; TCRdb stores in-frame clones only, minus some. The repertoire includes tens of thousands of clones, roughly 84% of them detected once, and 8.7% sits in the top ten. This chain links TRBV20-1 with TRBJ2-5; D remains ambiguous. The sample consisted of PBMCs, taken before anti-PD-1 therapy. The TCR sequence derives from a human donor with advanced basal cell or squamous cell carcinoma (not recorded which). The CDR3, as DNA: TGCAGTGCTAGACCACAAGAGACCCAGTACTTC. Amino acid sequence: CSARPQETQYF.